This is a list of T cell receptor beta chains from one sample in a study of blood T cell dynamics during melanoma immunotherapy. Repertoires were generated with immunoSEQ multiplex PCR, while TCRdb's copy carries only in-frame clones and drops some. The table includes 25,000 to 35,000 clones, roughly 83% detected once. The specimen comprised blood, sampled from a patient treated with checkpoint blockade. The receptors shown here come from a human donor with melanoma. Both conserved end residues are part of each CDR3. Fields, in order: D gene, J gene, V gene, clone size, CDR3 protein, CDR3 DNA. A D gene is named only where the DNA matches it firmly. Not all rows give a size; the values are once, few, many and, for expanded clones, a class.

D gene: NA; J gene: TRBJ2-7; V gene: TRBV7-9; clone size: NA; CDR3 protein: CASSYQGYEQYF; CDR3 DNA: TGTGCCAGCAGCTATCAGGGATACGAGCAGTACTTC
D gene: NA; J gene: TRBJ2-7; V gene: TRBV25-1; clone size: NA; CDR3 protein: CASIVRVAGSSYEQYF; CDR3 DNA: TGTGCCAGCATCGTTCGGGTTGCGGGGTCGAGCTACGAGCAGTACTTC
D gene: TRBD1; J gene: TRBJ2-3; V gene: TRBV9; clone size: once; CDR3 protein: CASSVAGQSTDTQYF; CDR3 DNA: TGTGCCAGCAGCGTAGCGGGACAGTCCACAGATACGCAGTATTTT
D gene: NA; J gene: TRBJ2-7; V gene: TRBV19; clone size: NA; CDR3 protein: CASSSQGSNEQYF; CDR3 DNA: TGTGCCAGTAGCTCCCAGGGATCGAACGAGCAGTACTTC
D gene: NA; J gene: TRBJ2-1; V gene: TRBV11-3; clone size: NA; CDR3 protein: CASSFSASSYNEQFF; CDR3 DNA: TGTGCCAGCAGCTTTTCAGCAAGCTCCTACAATGAGCAGTTCTTC
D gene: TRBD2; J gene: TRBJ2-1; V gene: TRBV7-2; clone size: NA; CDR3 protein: CASSLGLAEGSSYNEQFF; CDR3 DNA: TGTGCCAGCAGCCTCGGACTAGCGGAGGGGAGCTCCTACAATGAGCAGTTCTTC
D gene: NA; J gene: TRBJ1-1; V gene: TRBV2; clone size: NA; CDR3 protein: CASGTDLAEAFF; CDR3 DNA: TGTGCCAGCGGTACGGATTTAGCTGAAGCTTTCTTT
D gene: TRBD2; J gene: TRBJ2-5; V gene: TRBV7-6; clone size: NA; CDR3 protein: CASSPGTSGTWETQYF; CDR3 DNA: TGTGCCAGCAGCCCGGGGACTAGCGGGACGTGGGAGACCCAGTACTTC
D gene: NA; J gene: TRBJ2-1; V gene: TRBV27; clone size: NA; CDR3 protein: CASSPAGNEQFF; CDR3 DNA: TGTGCCAGCAGCCCCGCCGGCAATGAGCAGTTCTTC
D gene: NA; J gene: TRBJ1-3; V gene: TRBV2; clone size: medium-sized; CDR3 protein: CASSEGPSGNTIYF; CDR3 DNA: TGTGCCAGCAGTGAAGGGCCCTCTGGAAACACCATATATTTT
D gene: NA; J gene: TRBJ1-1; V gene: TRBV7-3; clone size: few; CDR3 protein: CASQLARGTEAFF; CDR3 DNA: TGTGCCAGCCAACTAGCTAGGGGAACTGAAGCTTTCTTT
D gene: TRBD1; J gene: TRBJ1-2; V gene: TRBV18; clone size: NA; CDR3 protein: CASSLPGQPPYGYTF; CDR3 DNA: TGTGCCAGCTCACTTCCGGGACAGCCGCCTTATGGCTACACCTTC
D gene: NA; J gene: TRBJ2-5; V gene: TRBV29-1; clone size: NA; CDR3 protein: CSAAGDGVETQYF; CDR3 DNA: TGCAGCGCCGCAGGCGATGGTGTGGAGACCCAGTACTTC
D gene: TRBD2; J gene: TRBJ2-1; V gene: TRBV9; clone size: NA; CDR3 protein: CASSTPLGGGLGNEQFF; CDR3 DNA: TGTGCCAGCAGCACACCCCTCGGGGGGGGGCTAGGGAATGAGCAGTTCTTC
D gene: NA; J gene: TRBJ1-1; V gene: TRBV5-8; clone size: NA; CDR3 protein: CASSLRGLNTEAFF; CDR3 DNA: TGTGCCAGCAGCTTGCGGGGGTTAAACACTGAAGCTTTCTTT
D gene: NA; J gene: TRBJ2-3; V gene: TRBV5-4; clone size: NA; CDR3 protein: CASSLVVATFDTQYF; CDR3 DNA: TGTGCCAGCAGCTTGGTGGTAGCAACCTTCGATACGCAGTATTTT
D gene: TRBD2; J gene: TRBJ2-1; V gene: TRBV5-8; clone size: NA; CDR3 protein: CASSLLLAGVENEQFF; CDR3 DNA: TGTGCCAGCAGCCTCTTACTAGCGGGAGTTGAAAATGAGCAGTTCTTC
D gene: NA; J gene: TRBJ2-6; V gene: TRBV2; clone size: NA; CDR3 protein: CASRGQGANVLTF; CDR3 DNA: TGTGCCAGCAGAGGACAGGGGGCCAACGTCCTGACTTTC
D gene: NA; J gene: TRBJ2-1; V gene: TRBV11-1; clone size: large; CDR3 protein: CASSLEHYSYNEQFF; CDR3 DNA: TGTGCCAGCAGCTTAGAACATTACTCCTACAATGAGCAGTTCTTC